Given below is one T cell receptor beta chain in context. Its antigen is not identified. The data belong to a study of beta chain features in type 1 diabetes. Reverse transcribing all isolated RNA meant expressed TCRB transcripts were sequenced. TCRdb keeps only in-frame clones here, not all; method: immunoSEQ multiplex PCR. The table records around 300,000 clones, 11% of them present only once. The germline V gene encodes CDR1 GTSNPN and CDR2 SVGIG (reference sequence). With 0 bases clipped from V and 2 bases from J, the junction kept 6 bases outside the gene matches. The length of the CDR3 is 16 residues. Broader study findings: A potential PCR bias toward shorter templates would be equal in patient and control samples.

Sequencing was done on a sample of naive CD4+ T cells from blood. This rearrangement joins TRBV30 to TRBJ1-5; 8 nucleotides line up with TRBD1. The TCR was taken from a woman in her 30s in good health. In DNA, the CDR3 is TGTGCCTGGAGTGTACAGTGGGGACAGGGCAATCAGCCCCAGCATTTT. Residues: CAWSVQWGQGNQPQHF.